This section outlines one T cell receptor (beta chain) sequence together with its context. Its cognate antigen is unknown. This CDR3 contains 15 residues. Germline V gene data show CDR1 as SGHRS and CDR2 as YFSETQ. V lost 0 bases and J lost 3; bases outside the gene matches: 5. Both 60 Vbeta primers and 13 Jbeta primers went into the PCR. Sequencing was performed with immunoSEQ multiplex PCR; in TCRdb, only in-frame clones are kept and a portion is missing. Altogether 150,000 to 180,000 clones are present, over 60% being singletons, with the ten largest covering 4%. These data belong to a study of cytomegalovirus exposure and HLA in healthy donors. Findings of the study overall: Exclusion as indistinguishable affected some V segments, including TRBV6-2 and TRBV6-3. According to a later analysis, donors in an Asian-associated ancestry cluster reportedly had fewer N-insertions than the approximately 670-donor mean.

Sample: PBMCs. The chain uses TRBV5-1 and TRBJ2-7, with 8 bases lining up with TRBD1. This TCR was recovered from a middle-aged woman in good health and CMV-seronegative. CDR3 protein: CASSLEQGGDYEQYF. CDR3 nucleotides: TGCGCCAGCAGCTTGGAACAGGGGGGCGACTACGAGCAGTACTTC.